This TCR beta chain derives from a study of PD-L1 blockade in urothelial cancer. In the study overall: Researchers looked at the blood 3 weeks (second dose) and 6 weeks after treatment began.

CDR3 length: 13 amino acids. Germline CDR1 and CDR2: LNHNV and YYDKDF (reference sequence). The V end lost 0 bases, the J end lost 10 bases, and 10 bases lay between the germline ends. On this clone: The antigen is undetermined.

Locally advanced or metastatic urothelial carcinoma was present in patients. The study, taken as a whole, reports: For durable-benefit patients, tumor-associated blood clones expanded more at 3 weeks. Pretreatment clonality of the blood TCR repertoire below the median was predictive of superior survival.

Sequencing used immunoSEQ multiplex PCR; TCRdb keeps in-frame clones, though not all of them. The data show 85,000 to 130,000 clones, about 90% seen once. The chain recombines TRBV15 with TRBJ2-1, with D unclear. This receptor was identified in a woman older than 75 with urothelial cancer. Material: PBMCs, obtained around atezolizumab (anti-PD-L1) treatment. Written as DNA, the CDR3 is TGTGCCACCAGCAGAGATAGACTCCCAGAGCAGTTCTTC. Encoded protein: CATSRDRLPEQFF.